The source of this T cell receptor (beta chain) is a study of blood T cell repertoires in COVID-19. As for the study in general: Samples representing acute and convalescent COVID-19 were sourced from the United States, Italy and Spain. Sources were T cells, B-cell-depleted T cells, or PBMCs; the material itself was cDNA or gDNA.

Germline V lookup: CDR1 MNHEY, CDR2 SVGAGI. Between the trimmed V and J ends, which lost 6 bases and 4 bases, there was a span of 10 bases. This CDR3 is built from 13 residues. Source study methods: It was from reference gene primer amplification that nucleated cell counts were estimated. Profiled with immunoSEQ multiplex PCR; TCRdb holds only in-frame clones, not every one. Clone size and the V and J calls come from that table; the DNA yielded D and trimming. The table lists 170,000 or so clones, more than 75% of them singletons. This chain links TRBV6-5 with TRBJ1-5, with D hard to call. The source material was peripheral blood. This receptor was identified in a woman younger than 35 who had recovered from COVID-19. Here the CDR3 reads CASRYDSNQPQHF. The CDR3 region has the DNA TGTGCCAGCAGGTACGACTCAAATCAGCCCCAGCATTTT.